These 5 T cell receptor beta chains share one sample of origin, sequenced in a study of Ad26.COV2.S vaccination and SARS-CoV-2 variants. Sample treatment: 19 received Ad26.COV2.S at low or high dose, single or two shots; roughly five received placebo; per-sample allocation not given. Samples were taken on day 63 after the first vaccine or placebo injection. Clones were read by immunoSEQ multiplex PCR, and TCRdb kept only the in-frame ones, dropping some. The sample has approximately 420,000 clones, around nine tenths seen once. The sequencing used peripheral blood, collected in a trial of Ad26.COV2.S vaccine versus placebo. The source of these receptors is a person between 18 and 65 years old who received the Ad26.COV2.S COVID-19 vaccine or a placebo.

This clone was detected once. The DNA for the CDR3 is TGCGCCAGCAGCCTCGACGGTACCTATGGCTACACCTTC. Its protein is CASSLDGTYGYTF. The chain uses TRBV23-1 and TRBJ1-2; D is unresolved. TRBV23-1 is flagged as an ORF with uncertain function. The CDR3 contains 13 residues. V was shortened by 6 bases and J by 4 bases, with 12 bases between the two germline ends.

CDR3 DNA: TGCGCCAGCAGCCTAACGACAGGGATGAGCGCTGGCTACACCTTC. Amino acids: CASSLTTGMSAGYTF. This sequence joins TRBV4-3 and TRBJ1-2; 7 bases agree with TRBD1. Germline CDR1 reads LGHNA; CDR2 reads YSLEER. The CDR3 has 15 residues. The V gene end was trimmed by 4 bases and the J gene end by 7 bases; junction bases not matched to a gene: 12.

The chain is built from TRBV4-1 and TRBJ1-1, with D perhaps matching TRBD1 (5 bases). The CDR3 covers 18 residues. Trimming cost V 3 bases and J 1 base, with 21 bases left between them. Germline V gene data show CDR1 as MGHRA and CDR2 as YSYEKL. CDR3 region: CASSQGRQGRSRNTEAFF. As DNA, the CDR3 is TGCGCCAGCAGCCAGGGGCGTCAGGGTCGATCTCGGAACACTGAAGCTTTCTTT.

In this sample, this clone turned up a few times. The chain combines TRBV5-4 with TRBJ2-7; the D is unclear. V lost 4 bases and J lost 5, with 13 bases in between. CDR3 length: 13 residues. Germline lookup yields CDR1 SGHNT and CDR2 YYREEE (reference sequence). Here the CDR3 DNA reads TGTGCCAGCAGCCTCGGACCTGCCAACGAGCAGTACTTC. This encodes CASSLGPANEQYF.

Only a few counts were recorded for this clone. The chain carries TRBV7-2 and TRBJ2-5; TRBD1 matches 10 bases. CDR3 length: 16 amino acids. The ends lost 0 bases at V and 4 bases at J; junction bases unmatched: 5. Germline loops: CDR1 SGHTA, CDR2 FQGNSA. The CDR3: CASSLAAGQGGETQYF. CDR3 sequence (DNA): TGTGCCAGCAGCTTAGCGGCCGGACAGGGGGGAGAGACCCAGTACTTC.